These 19 T cell receptor beta chains were all obtained from the same sample, sequenced in a study of blood T cell repertoires in COVID-19. Generated by immunoSEQ multiplex PCR, the TCRdb table keeps only in-frame clones and is missing some. The sample holds about 26,000 clones; approximately 86% are singletons and the top ten take around a third. The sequenced sample was peripheral blood. The receptors here all came from a human donor in a cohort sampled during active COVID-19.

The chain combines TRBV18 with TRBJ1-1; the D is unclear. The CDR3 loop spans 13 amino acids. V gave up 5 bases and J gave up 1 base, with 8 bases separating them. Looked up from germline, CDR1 is KGHSH and CDR2 is LQKENI. The CDR3 reads CASSVRENTEAFF. The CDR3, as DNA: TGTGCCAGCTCAGTACGGGAGAACACTGAAGCTTTCTTT.

This chain uses TRBV5-1 with TRBJ2-2; 11 nucleotides agree with TRBD2. There are 16 residues in the CDR3. The germline gives CDR1 SGHRS, CDR2 YFSETQ. J gave up 5 bases and V 4 bases, and 7 bases lay outside the gene matches. CDR3 protein: CASSARLAGNTGELFF. The CDR3 DNA reads as TGCGCCAGCAGCGCGAGACTAGCGGGAAATACCGGGGAGCTGTTTTTT.

This clone was counted once. This sequence joins TRBV3-1 (or the pseudogene TRBV3-2) and TRBJ2-2; weak D call: TRBD2 (6 bases). V was cut by 4 bases and J by 6 bases, with 12 bases left in between. This CDR3 is built from 14 residues. From germline, CDR1 is LGHDT and CDR2 YNNKEL (reference sequence). CDR3 nucleotide sequence: TGTGCCAGCAGCCCCTCCTCGGGGGCCGGGGAGCTGTTTTTT. This encodes CASSPSSGAGELFF.

The chain has TRBV10-2 and TRBJ2-3, with D perhaps matching TRBD2 (6 bases). The ends were cut back, 7 bases at V and 2 bases at J, with 16 bases in the middle. This CDR3 spans 15 amino acids. The germline gives CDR1 WSHSY, CDR2 SAAADI. CDR3 DNA: TGCGCCAGCAATAGAGGGAGGATGGTCACAGATACGCAGTATTTT. Amino acid sequence: CASNRGRMVTDTQYF.

This clone was counted between two and nine times. V is TRBV7-9 and J is TRBJ1-1; no firm D call. The CDR3 has 13 residues. Germline lookup yields CDR1 SEHNR and CDR2 FQNEAQ (reference sequence). The germline V and J ends were trimmed by 0 bases and 1 base, with 3 bases remaining between them. CDR3 in amino acids: CASSLAQNTEAFF. DNA of the CDR3: TGTGCCAGCAGCTTAGCACAGAACACTGAAGCTTTCTTT.

V and J are TRBV7-2 and TRBJ2-2, with 9 bases that match TRBD1. Germline CDR1 and CDR2: SGHTA and FQGNSA. The CDR3 length is 16 residues. Losses at the gene ends were 0 bases for V and 1 base for J; bases not matched to a gene: 0. CDR3 amino acids: CASSLAGQGNTGELFF. In nucleotides, the CDR3 is TGTGCCAGCAGCTTAGCGGGACAGGGGAACACCGGGGAGCTGTTTTTT.

This chain links TRBV11-2 with TRBJ2-3; TRBD2 aligns across 10 bases. Germline CDR1 is SGHAT and CDR2 is FQNNGV. After removal of 5 bases from V and 6 bases from J, the junction contained 14 bases not matched to a gene. This CDR3 has 17 residues. The CDR3 protein is CASSLRGGGTSVDTQYF. The CDR3 nucleotides read TGTGCCAGCAGCCTTAGGGGGGGAGGGACTAGCGTGGATACGCAGTATTTT.

This sequence joins TRBV7-8 and TRBJ2-7; TRBD1 agrees at 7 bases. V was clipped by 3 bases and J by 5 bases; unmatched bases: 7. CDR1 SGHVS and CDR2 FQNEAQ come from the germline V gene. This CDR3 comprises 14 residues. The DNA for the CDR3 is TGTGCCAGCAGCTTCAGGGGGTTAAGAAACGAGCAGTACTTC. Its translation is CASSFRGLRNEQYF.

The V gene is TRBV29-1, the J gene TRBJ1-6; the match to TRBD1 covers 8 bases. The length of the CDR3 is 14 residues. J gave up 10 bases and V 6 bases, and 11 bases lay outside the gene matches. The germline V gene has CDR1 SQVTM and CDR2 ANQGSEA. The CDR3 is CSVLGTGVGSPLHF. The CDR3 bases are TGCAGCGTCCTAGGGACAGGAGTGGGGTCACCCCTCCACTTT.

This rearrangement joins TRBV7-2 to TRBJ2-7; 9 bases agree with TRBD2. After removal of 0 bases from V and 2 bases from J, the junction contained 5 bases not matched to a gene. The CDR3 extends over 16 amino acids. Germline lookup yields CDR1 SGHTA and CDR2 FQGNSA. CDR3 DNA sequence: TGTGCCAGCAGCTTAGCGGGGGGGACTAGCCCCTACGAGCAGTACTTC. It encodes CASSLAGGTSPYEQYF.

The rearrangement joins TRBV4-1 to TRBJ1-5; the D gene is possibly TRBD1 (6 bases). In germline, CDR1 is MGHRA, CDR2 YSYEKL. This CDR3 comprises 15 residues. V was trimmed by 6 bases and J by 4 bases, leaving 16 bases between them. The CDR3 reads CASRVQGSENQPQHF. For the CDR3, the DNA is TGCGCCAGCAGGGTGCAGGGGTCGGAGAATCAGCCCCAGCATTTT.

Only a few counts were recorded for this clone. The gene calls are TRBV6-5 and TRBJ1-2, with TRBD1 as a possible D gene (5 bases). Deletions cut 7 bases from V and 8 bases from J, with 17 bases between. Germline CDR1 is MNHEY and CDR2 is SVGAGI. CDR3 length: 13 amino acids. The DNA for the CDR3 is TGTGCCAGCATGGGGTCAGGGTACGGGGGCTACACCTTC. Translation: CASMGSGYGGYTF.

This chain joins TRBV11-3 and TRBJ2-2; 7 bases fit TRBD2. The trim removed 5 bases at V and 2 bases at J, leaving 11 bases unmatched. This CDR3 spans 17 amino acids. CDR1 SGHNT and CDR2 YENEEA come from the germline V gene. The CDR3 protein is CASSGGAGRTNTGELFF. CDR3 nucleotide sequence: TGTGCCAGCAGCGGAGGGGCCGGGAGGACAAACACCGGGGAGCTGTTTTTT.

This clone was seen only once. The rearrangement joins TRBV12-3 or TRBV12-4 to TRBJ2-7; perhaps TRBD2 as D (6 bases). V gave up 3 bases and J gave up 6 bases, with 12 bases separating them. CDR3 length: 13 residues. Written as DNA, the CDR3 is TGTGCCAGCAGTTTTTTGCTAGCGACCGAGCAGTACTTC. This codes for CASSFLLATEQYF.

V and J are TRBV19 and TRBJ2-7, with 7 nucleotides matching TRBD1. In germline, CDR1 is LNHDA, CDR2 SQIVND (reference sequence). V shed 4 bases and J 5 bases; nucleotides not matched to a gene: 8. The CDR3 consists of 14 residues. For the CDR3, the DNA is TGTGCCAGTAGTACGCAGGGGGTCTTCGACGAGCAGTACTTC. This codes for CASSTQGVFDEQYF.

The J gene is TRBJ2-5, the V gene TRBV2, with TRBD1 identical over 7 bases. V was pared by 7 bases and J by 2 bases, with 13 bases of the junction left unmatched. Germline V CDR1 and CDR2: SNHLY, FYNNEI. The CDR3 loop spans 16 amino acids. CDR3 protein: CASKIGTVAGQETQYF. The CDR3 DNA reads TGTGCCAGCAAAATCGGGACAGTAGCCGGACAAGAGACCCAGTACTTC.

This chain connects TRBV19 to TRBJ2-7, with a tentative D call TRBD2 (6 bases). Per germline, CDR1 LNHDA and CDR2 SQIVND (reference sequence). The germline V and J ends were trimmed by 0 bases and 2 bases, with 14 bases remaining between them. The length of the CDR3 is 16 residues. CDR3 loop: CASSIEYAGGAYEQYF. CDR3 nucleotide sequence: TGTGCCAGTAGTATAGAATATGCGGGCGGGGCCTACGAGCAGTACTTC.

The rearrangement links TRBV3-1 (or the pseudogene TRBV3-2) to TRBJ2-5, with TRBD1 matching over 11 bases. The length of the CDR3 is 16 residues. The germline CDR1 and CDR2 sequences are LGHDT and YNNKEL (reference sequence). V was clipped by 4 bases and J by 5 bases; unmatched bases: 9. The CDR3 reads CASSPRGQGEAETQYF. DNA of the CDR3: TGTGCCAGCAGCCCAAGGGGACAGGGGGAGGCGGAGACCCAGTACTTC.

The chain links TRBV5-6 to TRBJ2-6, with D possibly TRBD1 on 5 matching bases. Trimming removed 5 bases from V and 1 base from J, with 13 bases in between. Germline loops: CDR1 SGHDT, CDR2 YYEEEE. This CDR3 contains 16 residues. CDR3 protein: CASRRRQISGANVLTF. CDR3 bases: TGTGCCAGCAGGCGCCGACAGATTTCTGGGGCCAACGTCCTGACTTTC.